The sequence of this T cell receptor (beta chain) was determined in a study of CDR3 diversity in severe acne. TCRdb reanalysed the PCR reads using MiXCR and keeps one entry per CDR3 protein. This sample has 85,000 to 120,000 distinct CDR3 sequences, with 51% found just once. V was shortened by 2 bases and J by 5 bases, with 13 bases between the two germline ends. The CDR3 has 15 amino acids. The sequence came from a male donor with acne. Sequences were obtained from blood. This sequence joins TRBV12-3 or TRBV12-4 and TRBJ1-5, with D possibly matching TRBD1 (5 bases). CDR3 in DNA: TGTGCCAGCAGTTTACGGGGTAGGGGCCATCAGCCCCAGCATTTT. Amino acid sequence: CASSLRGRGHQPQHF.